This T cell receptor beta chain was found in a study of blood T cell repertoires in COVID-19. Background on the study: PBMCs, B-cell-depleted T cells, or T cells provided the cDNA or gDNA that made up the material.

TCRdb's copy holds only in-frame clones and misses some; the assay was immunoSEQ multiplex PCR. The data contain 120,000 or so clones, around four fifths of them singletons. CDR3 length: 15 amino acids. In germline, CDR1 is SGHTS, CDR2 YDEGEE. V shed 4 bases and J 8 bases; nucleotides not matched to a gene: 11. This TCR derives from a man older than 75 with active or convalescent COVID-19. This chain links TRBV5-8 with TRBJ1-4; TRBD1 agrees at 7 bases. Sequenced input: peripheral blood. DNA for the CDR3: TGTGCCAGCAGCCCGACAGGGACGGGTACCGAAAAACTGTTTTTT. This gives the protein CASSPTGTGTEKLFF.